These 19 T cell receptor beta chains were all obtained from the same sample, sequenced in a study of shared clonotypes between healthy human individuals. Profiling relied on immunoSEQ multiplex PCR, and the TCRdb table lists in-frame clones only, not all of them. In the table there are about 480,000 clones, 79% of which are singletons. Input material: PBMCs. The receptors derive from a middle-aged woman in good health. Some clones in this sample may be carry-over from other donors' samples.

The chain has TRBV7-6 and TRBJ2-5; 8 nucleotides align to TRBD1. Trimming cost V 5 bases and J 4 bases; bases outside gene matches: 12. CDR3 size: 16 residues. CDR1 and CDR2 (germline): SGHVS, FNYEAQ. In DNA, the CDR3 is TGTGCCAGCAGCCCCTGGACAGGGATCGGGAGAGAGACCCAGTACTTC. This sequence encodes CASSPWTGIGRETQYF.

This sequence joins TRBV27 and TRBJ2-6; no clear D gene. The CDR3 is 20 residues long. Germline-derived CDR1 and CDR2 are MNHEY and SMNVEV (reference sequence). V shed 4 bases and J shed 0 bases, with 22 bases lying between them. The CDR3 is CASSSHSQFRRYSGANVLTF. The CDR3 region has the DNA TGTGCCAGCAGTTCACACTCCCAATTTAGACGGTACTCTGGGGCCAACGTCCTGACTTTC.

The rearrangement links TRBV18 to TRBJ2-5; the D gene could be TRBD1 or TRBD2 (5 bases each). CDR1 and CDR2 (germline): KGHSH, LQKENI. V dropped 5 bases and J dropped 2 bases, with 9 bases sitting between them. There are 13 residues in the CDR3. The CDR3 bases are TGTGCCAGCTCAGGGGGTCTACAAGAGACCCAGTACTTC. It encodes CASSGGLQETQYF.

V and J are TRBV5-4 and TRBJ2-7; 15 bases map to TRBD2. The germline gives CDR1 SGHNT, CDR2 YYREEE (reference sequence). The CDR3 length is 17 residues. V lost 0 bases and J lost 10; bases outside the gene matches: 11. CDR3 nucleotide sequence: TGTGCCAGCAGCTTGGCAGTAGGGACTAGCGGGAGGTCCGGACAGTACTTC. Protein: CASSLAVGTSGRSGQYF. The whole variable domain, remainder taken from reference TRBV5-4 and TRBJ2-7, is ETGVTQSPTHLIKTRGQQVTLRCSSQSGHNTVSWYQQALGQGPQFIFQYYREEENGRGNFPPRFSGLQFPNYSSELNVNALELDDSALYLCASSLAVGTSGRSGQYFGPGTRLTVT.

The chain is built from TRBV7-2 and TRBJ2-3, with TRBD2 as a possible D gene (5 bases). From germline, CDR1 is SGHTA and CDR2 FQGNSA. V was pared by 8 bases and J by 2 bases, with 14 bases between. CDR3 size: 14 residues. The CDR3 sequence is CASCRERATDTQYF. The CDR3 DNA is TGTGCCAGCTGCCGGGAACGGGCCACAGATACGCAGTATTTT.

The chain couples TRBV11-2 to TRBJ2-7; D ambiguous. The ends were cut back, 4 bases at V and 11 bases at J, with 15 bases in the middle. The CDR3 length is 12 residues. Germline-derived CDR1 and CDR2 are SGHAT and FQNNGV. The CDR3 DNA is TGTGCCAGCAGCTCGCCTTATGGCGTGGAGTACTTC. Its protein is CASSSPYGVEYF. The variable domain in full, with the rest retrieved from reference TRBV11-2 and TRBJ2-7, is EAGVAQSPRYKIIEKRQSVAFWCNPISGHATLYWYQQILGQGPKLLIQFQNNGVVDDSQLPKDRFSAERLKGVDSTLKIQPAKLEDSAVYLCASSSPYGVEYFGPGTRLTVT.

This CDR3 reads CASSMGVQGEAFF. Written as DNA, the CDR3 is TGTGCCAGTAGTATGGGAGTACAGGGGGAGGCTTTCTTT. The chain employs TRBV19 and TRBJ1-1; 8 bases agree with TRBD1. Looked up from germline, CDR1 is LNHDA and CDR2 is SQIVND (reference sequence). The CDR3 spans 13 residues. V lost 3 bases and J lost 11; bases outside the gene matches: 8. The full variable domain, with the rest looked up from reference TRBV19 and TRBJ1-1, is DGGITQSPKYLFRKEGQNVTLSCEQNLNHDAMYWYRQDPGQGLRLIYYSQIVNDFQKGDIAEGYSVSREKKESFPLTVTSAQKNPTAFYLCASSMGVQGEAFFGQGTRLTVV.

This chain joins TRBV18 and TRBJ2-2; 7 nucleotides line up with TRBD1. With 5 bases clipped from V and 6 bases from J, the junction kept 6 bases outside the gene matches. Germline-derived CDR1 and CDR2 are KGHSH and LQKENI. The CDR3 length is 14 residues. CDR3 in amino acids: CASSTTGSPGELFF. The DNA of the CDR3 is TGTGCCAGCTCAACGACAGGGAGCCCCGGGGAGCTGTTTTTT.

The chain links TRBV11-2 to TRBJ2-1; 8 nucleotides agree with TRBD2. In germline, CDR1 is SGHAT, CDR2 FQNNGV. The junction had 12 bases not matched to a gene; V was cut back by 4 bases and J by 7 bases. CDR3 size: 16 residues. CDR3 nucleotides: TGTGCCAGCAGCTCCAACCAGCGGGAGTGGGGAAATGAGCAGTTCTTC. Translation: CASSSNQREWGNEQFF.

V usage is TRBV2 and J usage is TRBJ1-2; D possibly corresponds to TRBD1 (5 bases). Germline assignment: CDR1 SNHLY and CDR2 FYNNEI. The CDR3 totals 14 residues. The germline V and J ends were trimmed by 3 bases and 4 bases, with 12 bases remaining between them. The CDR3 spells CASSDWDVGYGYTF. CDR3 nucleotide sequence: TGTGCCAGCAGTGACTGGGACGTTGGCTATGGCTACACCTTC. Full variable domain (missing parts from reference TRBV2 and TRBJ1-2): EPEVTQTPSHQVTQMGQEVILRCVPISNHLYFYWYRQILGQKVEFLVSFYNNEISEKSEIFDDQFSVERPDGSNFTLKIRSTKLEDSAMYFCASSDWDVGYGYTFGSGTRLTVV.

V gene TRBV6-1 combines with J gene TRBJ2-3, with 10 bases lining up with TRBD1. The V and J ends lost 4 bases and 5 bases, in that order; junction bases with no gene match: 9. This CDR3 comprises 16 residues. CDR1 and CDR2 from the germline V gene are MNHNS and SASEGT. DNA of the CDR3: TGTGCCAGCAGTGCCAGACAGGGGGCGCGAGGAGATACGCAGTATTTT. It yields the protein CASSARQGARGDTQYF.

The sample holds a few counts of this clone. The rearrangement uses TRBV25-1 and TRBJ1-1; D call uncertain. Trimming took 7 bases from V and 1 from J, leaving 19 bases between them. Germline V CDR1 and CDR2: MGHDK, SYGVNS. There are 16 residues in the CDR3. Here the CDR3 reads CASTPNLGGENTEAFF. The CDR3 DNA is TGTGCCAGCACCCCGAACCTAGGAGGTGAGAACACTGAAGCTTTCTTT.

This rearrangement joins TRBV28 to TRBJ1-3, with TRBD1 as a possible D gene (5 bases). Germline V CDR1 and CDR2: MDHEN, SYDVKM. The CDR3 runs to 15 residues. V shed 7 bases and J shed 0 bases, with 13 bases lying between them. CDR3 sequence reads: CASKGAADSGNTIYF. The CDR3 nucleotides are TGTGCCAGCAAAGGGGCGGCGGACTCTGGAAACACCATATATTTT.

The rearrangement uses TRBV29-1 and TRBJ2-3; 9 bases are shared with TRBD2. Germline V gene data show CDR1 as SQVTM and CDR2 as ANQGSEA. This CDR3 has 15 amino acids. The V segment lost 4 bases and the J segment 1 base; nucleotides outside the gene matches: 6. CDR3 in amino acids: CSVVSGSGGTDTQYF. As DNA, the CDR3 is TGCAGCGTTGTTAGCGGGAGCGGAGGCACAGATACGCAGTATTTT.

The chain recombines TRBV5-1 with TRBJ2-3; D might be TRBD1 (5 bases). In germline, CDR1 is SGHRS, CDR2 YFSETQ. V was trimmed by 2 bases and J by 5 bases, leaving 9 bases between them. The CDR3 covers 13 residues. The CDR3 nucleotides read TGCGCCAGCAGCTTCGCTCAGGGAGATACGCAGTATTTT. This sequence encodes CASSFAQGDTQYF.

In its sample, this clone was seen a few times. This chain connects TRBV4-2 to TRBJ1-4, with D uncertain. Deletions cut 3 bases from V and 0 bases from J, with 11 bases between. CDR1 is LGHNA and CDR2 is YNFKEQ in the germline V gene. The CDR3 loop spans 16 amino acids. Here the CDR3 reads CASSHAPTTTNEKLFF. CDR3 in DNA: TGTGCCAGCAGCCATGCTCCGACGACAACTAATGAAAAACTGTTTTTT.

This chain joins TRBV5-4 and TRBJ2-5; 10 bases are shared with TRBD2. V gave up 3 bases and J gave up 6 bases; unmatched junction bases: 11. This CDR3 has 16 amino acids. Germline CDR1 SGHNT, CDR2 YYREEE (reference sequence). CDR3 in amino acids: CASSWDPAGGPQTQYF. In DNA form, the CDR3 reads TGTGCCAGCAGCTGGGATCCAGCGGGAGGGCCACAGACCCAGTACTTC.

The CDR3 region has the DNA TGTGCCACCGCGGACAGGGAGGATCAGCCCCAGCATTTT. It specifies CATADREDQPQHF. The V gene is TRBV19, the J gene TRBJ1-5; the match to TRBD1 covers 8 bases. Losses at the gene ends were 10 bases for V and 5 bases for J; bases not matched to a gene: 7. There are 13 residues in the CDR3. Germline values: CDR1 LNHDA, CDR2 SQIVND (reference sequence).

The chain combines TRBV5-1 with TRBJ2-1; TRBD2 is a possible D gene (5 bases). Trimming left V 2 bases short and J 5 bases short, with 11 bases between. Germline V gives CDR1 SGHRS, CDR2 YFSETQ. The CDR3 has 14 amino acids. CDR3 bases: TGCGCCAGCAGCTTTTTCGGGATCGACAATGAGCAGTTCTTC. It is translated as CASSFFGIDNEQFF.